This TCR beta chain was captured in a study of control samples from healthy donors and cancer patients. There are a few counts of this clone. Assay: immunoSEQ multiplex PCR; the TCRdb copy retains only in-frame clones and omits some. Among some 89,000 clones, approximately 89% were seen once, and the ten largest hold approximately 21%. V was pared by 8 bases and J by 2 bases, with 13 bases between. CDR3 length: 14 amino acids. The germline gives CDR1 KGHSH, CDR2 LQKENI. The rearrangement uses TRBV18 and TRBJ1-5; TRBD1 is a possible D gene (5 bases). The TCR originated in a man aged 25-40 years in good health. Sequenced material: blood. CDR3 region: CASADGGGNQPQHF. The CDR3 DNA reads TGTGCCAGCGCGGACGGGGGTGGCAATCAGCCCCAGCATTTT.